This entry lists 9 T cell receptor beta chains sequenced from one sample in a study of long-term antiretroviral therapy in people with HIV. immunoSEQ v3.0 was run at survey level. Data came from immunoSEQ multiplex PCR; TCRdb stores just in-frame clones and leaves some out. The sample lists 9,500 to 11,000 clones, around 81% occurring once. The sample here was unsorted PBMCs, taken 1.8 years after starting antiretroviral therapy. Every receptor here comes from a middle-aged man with HIV.

Turning to this clone: One end of the junction varies from germline; a read error may be responsible. The J gene is TRBJ2-7, the V gene TRBV7-2; possible D gene TRBD2, 5 bases. The CDR3 sequence is 14 residues long. Germline-derived CDR1 and CDR2 are SGHTA and FQGNSA. CDR3 bases: TGTGCCAGCACCTTAGGACTGCAGTCCTACGAGCAGTACTTC. Its translation is CASTLGLQSYEQYF.

The CDR3 sequence is CASSLREANYGYTF. In nucleotides, the CDR3 is TGTGCCAGCAGCCTTAGGGAGGCGAACTATGGCTACACCTTC. The genes are TRBV7-2 and TRBJ1-2, with D hard to call. This CDR3 contains 14 residues. The germline CDR1 and CDR2 sequences are SGHTA and FQGNSA. V lost 5 bases to trimming and J lost 2 bases, with 12 bases between them.

This sequence joins TRBV6-6 and TRBJ1-5; D gene uncertain. The CDR3 is 16 residues long. The V gene lost 6 bases and the J gene lost 0 bases, with 15 bases spanning the gap. The germline V gene has CDR1 MNHNY and CDR2 SVGAGI (reference sequence). This chain's CDR3 is CASRGYKIGSNQPQHF. The CDR3 DNA follows: TGTGCCAGCAGGGGTTACAAAATAGGTAGCAATCAGCCCCAGCATTTT.

This clone was detected only a few times. J is TRBJ2-1 and V is TRBV11-2; possibly TRBD1 for D (5 bases). Trimming shortened V by 5 bases and J by 9 bases, and 20 bases separated the two germline ends. In germline, CDR1 is SGHAT, CDR2 FQNNGV. This CDR3 spans 15 amino acids. The CDR3 protein is CASSPQGGRSSEQFF. CDR3 DNA sequence: TGTGCCAGCAGCCCCCAGGGTGGGCGATCTAGTGAGCAGTTCTTC. Based on the CDR3 plus reference TRBV11-2 and TRBJ2-1, the full variable domain is EAGVAQSPRYKIIEKRQSVAFWCNPISGHATLYWYQQILGQGPKLLIQFQNNGVVDDSQLPKDRFSAERLKGVDSTLKIQPAKLEDSAVYLCASSPQGGRSSEQFFGPGTRLTVL.

The genes are TRBV2 and TRBJ1-2, with a weak D call TRBD1 (6 bases). Between the trimmed V and J ends, which lost 5 bases and 1 base, there was a span of 11 bases. Germline CDR1 reads SNHLY; CDR2 reads FYNNEI. This CDR3 comprises 14 residues. The CDR3 region has the DNA TGTGCCAGCAGTTTGGACAGCATTAACTATGGCTACACCTTC. It specifies CASSLDSINYGYTF.

The chain uses TRBV18 and TRBJ1-1; D gene unclear. This CDR3 is built from 13 residues. CDR1 is KGHSH, CDR2 LQKENI, per germline. Trimming removed 4 bases at V and 5 bases at J, with 11 bases between. The CDR3 DNA reads TGTGCCAGCTCACAGGAAGGAAAAACTGAAGCTTTCTTT. It specifies CASSQEGKTEAFF.

The genes are TRBV19 and TRBJ2-6; the D is unclear. Trimming took 3 bases from V and 0 from J, leaving 6 bases between them. This CDR3 region has 15 residues. Germline V gene lookup returns CDR1 LNHDA and CDR2 SQIVND (reference sequence). This CDR3 is CASSISNSGANVLTF. CDR3 bases: TGTGCCAGTAGTATTAGCAACTCTGGGGCCAACGTCCTGACTTTC.

This clone was picked up a small number of times. This rearrangement joins TRBV7-9 to TRBJ2-7; D gene uncertain. Per the germline V gene, CDR1 is SEHNR and CDR2 is FQNEAQ (reference sequence). Trimming took 2 bases from V and 4 from J, leaving 6 bases between them. This CDR3 is built from 12 residues. The CDR3 nucleotides read TGTGCCAGCAGCTTAATGCAGTACGAGCAGTACTTC. This codes for CASSLMQYEQYF.

DNA of the CDR3: TGTGCCATCAGTGATGAAAGGGAGGGCAATCAGCCCCAGCATTTT. Translated, it gives CAISDEREGNQPQHF. This sequence joins TRBV10-3 and TRBJ1-5; D is uncertain. The length of the CDR3 is 15 residues. The germline V and J ends were trimmed by 3 bases and 2 bases, with 11 bases remaining between them. Looked up from germline, CDR1 is ENHRY and CDR2 is SYGVKD.